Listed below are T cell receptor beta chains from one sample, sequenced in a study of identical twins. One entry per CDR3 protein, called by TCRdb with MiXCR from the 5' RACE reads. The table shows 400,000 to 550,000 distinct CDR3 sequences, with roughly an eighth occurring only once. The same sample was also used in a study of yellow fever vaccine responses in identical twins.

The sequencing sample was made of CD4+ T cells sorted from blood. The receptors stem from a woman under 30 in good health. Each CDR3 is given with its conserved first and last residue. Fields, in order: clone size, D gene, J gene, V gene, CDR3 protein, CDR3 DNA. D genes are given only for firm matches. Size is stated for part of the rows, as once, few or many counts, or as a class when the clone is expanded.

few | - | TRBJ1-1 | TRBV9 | CASTASPMNTEAFF | TGTGCCAGCACCGCCTCCCCTATGAACACTGAAGCTTTCTTT
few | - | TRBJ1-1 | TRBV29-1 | CSVENTEAFF | TGCAGCGTTGAAAACACTGAAGCTTTCTTT
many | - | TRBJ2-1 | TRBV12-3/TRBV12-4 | CASSPNRDEQFF | TGTGCCAGCAGCCCCAATAGAGATGAGCAGTTCTTC
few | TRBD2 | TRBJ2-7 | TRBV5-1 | CASRRTSGSTYEQYF | TGCGCCAGCAGGAGGACTAGCGGATCAACCTACGAGCAGTACTTC
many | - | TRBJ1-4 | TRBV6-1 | CASRTGTNEKLFF | TGTGCCAGCAGGACTGGAACTAATGAAAAACTGTTTTTT
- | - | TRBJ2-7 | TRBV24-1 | CATSDLRAGYEQYF | TGTGCCACCAGTGATTTGCGCGCCGGCTACGAGCAGTACTTC
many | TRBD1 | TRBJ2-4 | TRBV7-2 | CASSPPGQGAKNIQYF | TGTGCCAGCAGCCCTCCGGGACAGGGCGCCAAAAACATTCAGTACTTC
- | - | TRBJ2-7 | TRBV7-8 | CASSKGQRQYF | TGTGCCAGCAGCAAAGGACAGCGGCAGTACTTC
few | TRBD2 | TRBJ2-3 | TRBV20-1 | CSGLGGRAVPDTQYF | TGCAGTGGACTTGGGGGGAGGGCCGTTCCAGATACGCAGTATTTT
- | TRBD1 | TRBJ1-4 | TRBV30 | CAWETRDRGEKLFF | TGTGCCTGGGAAACCCGGGACAGGGGTGAAAAACTGTTTTTT
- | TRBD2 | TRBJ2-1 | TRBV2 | CASSDLAGGLDEQFF | TGTGCCAGCAGTGATCTAGCGGGGGGGCTCGATGAGCAGTTCTTC
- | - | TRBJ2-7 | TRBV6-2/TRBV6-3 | CASSYLSDSYEQYF | TGTGCCAGCAGTTATCTTTCGGACAGCTACGAGCAGTACTTC
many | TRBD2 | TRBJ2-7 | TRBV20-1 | CSASPPLAGVYEQYF | TGCAGTGCTAGCCCCCCTCTAGCGGGAGTCTACGAGCAGTACTTC
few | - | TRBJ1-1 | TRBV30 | CAWSSSREAFF | TGTGCCTGGAGTAGTTCGAGAGAAGCTTTCTTT
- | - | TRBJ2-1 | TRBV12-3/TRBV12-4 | CASSPGPFNERFF | TGTGCCAGCAGTCCTGGGCCATTCAATGAGCGTTTCTTC
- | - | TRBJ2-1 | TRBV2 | CASKEGSNEQFF | TGTGCCAGCAAGGAGGGGTCCAATGAGCAGTTCTTC
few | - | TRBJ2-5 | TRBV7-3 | CASSFGGGEETQYF | TGTGCCAGCAGCTTTGGGGGAGGAGAAGAGACCCAGTACTTC
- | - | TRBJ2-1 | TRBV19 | CASSIWGGGRNEQFF | TGTGCCAGTAGTATCTGGGGGGGGGGCCGGAATGAGCAGTTCTTC
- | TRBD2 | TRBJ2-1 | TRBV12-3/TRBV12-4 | CACSSRLAGGRFSNEQFF | TGTGCCTGCAGTTCAAGACTAGCGGGAGGTCGTTTTTCTAATGAGCAGTTCTTC
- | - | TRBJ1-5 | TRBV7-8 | CASSSLSSQPQHF | TGTGCCAGCAGCTCCTTGAGCTCTCAGCCCCAGCATTTT
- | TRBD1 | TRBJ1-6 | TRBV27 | CASLKQGESLNSPLHF | TGTGCCAGCCTAAAACAGGGGGAATCTTTGAATTCACCCCTCCACTTT
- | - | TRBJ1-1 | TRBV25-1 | CASRAGWTEAFF | TGTGCCAGCAGGGCAGGTTGGACTGAAGCTTTCTTT
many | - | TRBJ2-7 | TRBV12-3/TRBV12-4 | CASSARDRISYEQYF | TGTGCCAGCAGTGCGCGAGACAGAATCTCCTACGAGCAGTACTTC
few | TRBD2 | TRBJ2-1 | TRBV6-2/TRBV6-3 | CASRTLAGAHEQFF | TGTGCCAGCCGGACATTAGCGGGAGCTCATGAGCAGTTCTTC
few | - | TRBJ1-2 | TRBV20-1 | CSARAPGAVINYGYTF | TGCAGTGCTAGAGCCCCCGGGGCCGTTATTAACTATGGCTACACCTTC
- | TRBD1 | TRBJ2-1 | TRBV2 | CASRLRDRGQNEQFF | TGTGCCAGCAGGCTCCGGGACAGGGGGCAGAATGAGCAGTTCTTC
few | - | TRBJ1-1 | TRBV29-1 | CSVWDTEAFF | TGCAGCGTTTGGGACACTGAAGCTTTCTTT
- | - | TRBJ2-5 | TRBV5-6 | CASSLLLDNQETQYF | TGTGCCAGCAGCTTGTTGCTGGACAACCAAGAGACCCAGTACTTC
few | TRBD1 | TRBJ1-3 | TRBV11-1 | CASSLAGGDRGPSGNTIYF | TGTGCCAGCAGCTTAGCAGGGGGGGACAGAGGCCCATCTGGAAACACCATATATTTT
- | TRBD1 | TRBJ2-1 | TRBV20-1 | CSAIGQGIYEQFF | TGCAGTGCTATCGGACAGGGGATCTATGAGCAGTTCTTC
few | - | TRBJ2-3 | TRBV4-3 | CASSQDQTGASTDTQYF | TGCGCCAGCAGCCAAGATCAGACCGGGGCAAGCACAGATACGCAGTATTTT
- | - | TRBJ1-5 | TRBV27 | CASSFDGRAGQPQHF | TGTGCCAGCAGTTTTGATGGGAGGGCGGGTCAGCCCCAGCATTTT
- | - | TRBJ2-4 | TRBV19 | CASSIDKENIQYF | TGTGCCAGTAGTATAGACAAAGAAAACATTCAGTACTTC
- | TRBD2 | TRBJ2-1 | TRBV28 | CASSLWRLAAYNEQFF | TGTGCCAGCAGTTTATGGCGGCTAGCGGCATACAATGAGCAGTTCTTC
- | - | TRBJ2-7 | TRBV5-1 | CASSSQAGGYREQYF | TGCGCCAGCAGCTCCCAAGCAGGGGGGTATCGCGAGCAGTACTTC
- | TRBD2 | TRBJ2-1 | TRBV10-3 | CAISDLAGGNNEQFF | TGTGCCATCAGTGACCTAGCGGGAGGCAATAATGAGCAGTTCTTC
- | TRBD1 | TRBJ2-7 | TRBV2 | CASRDRRLGEQYF | TGTGCCAGCAGGGACAGGAGGTTGGGAGAGCAGTACTTC
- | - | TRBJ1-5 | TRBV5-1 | CASSLDSDKRQPQHF | TGCGCCAGCAGCTTGGACAGTGATAAACGTCAGCCCCAGCATTTT
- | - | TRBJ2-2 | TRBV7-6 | CASSSETNWVINTGELFF | TGTGCCAGCAGCTCGGAAACTAACTGGGTGATAAACACCGGGGAGCTGTTTTTT